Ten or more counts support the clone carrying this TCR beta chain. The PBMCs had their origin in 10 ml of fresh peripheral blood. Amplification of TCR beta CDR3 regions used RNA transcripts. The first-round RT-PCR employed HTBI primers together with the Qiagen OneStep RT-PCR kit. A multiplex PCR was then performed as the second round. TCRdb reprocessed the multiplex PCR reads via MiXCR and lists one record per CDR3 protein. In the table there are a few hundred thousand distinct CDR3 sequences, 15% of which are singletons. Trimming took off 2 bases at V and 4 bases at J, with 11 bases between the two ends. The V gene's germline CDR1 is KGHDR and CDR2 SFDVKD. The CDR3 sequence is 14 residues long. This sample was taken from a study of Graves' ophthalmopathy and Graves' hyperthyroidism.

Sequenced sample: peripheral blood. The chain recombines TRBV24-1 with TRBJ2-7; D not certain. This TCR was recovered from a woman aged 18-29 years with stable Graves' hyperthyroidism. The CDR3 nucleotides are TGTGCCACCAGTGATTCTGGCACCTTGTACGAGCAGTACTTC. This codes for CATSDSGTLYEQYF.